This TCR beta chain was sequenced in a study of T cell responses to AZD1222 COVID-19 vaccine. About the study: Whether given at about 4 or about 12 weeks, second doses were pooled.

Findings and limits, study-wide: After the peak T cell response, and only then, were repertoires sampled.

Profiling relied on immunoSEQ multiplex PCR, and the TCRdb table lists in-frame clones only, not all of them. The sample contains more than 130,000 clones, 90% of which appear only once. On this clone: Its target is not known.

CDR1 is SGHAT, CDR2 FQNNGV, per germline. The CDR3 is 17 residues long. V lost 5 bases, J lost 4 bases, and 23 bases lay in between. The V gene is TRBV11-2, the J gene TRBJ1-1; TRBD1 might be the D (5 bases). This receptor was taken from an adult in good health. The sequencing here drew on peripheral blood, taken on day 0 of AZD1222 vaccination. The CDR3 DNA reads TGTGCCAGCAGCCCCATTCTGGCCTGGACCGGGGGCACTGAAGCTTTCTTT. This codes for CASSPILAWTGGTEAFF.